This T cell receptor beta chain was recovered during a study of control samples from healthy donors and cancer patients. Profiling relied on immunoSEQ multiplex PCR, and the TCRdb table lists in-frame clones only, not all of them. This sample yields more than 100,000 clones, of which more than 85% are seen a single time; more than 6.5% belongs to the top ten. The TCR originated in a man aged 18 to 35 in good health. The source material was blood.

The CDR3 is CASSVEGGRGYTF. The CDR3 nucleotides are TGTGCCAGCAGCGTAGAAGGGGGACGTGGCTACACCTTC. The chain couples TRBV9 to TRBJ1-2; possible D gene TRBD1, 6 bases. The CDR3 covers 13 residues. CDR1 is SGDLS and CDR2 is YYNGEE in the germline V gene. The V gene lost 0 bases and the J gene lost 7 bases, with 10 bases spanning the gap.